The sequence of this T cell receptor beta chain was determined in a study of cytomegalovirus exposure and HLA in healthy donors. Overall study findings and caveats: Sequencing likely generated an artifact that appeared as a cluster of highly shared sequence variants.

The PCR made use of 60 Vbeta and 13 Jbeta primers. TCRdb's copy holds only in-frame clones and misses some; the assay was immunoSEQ multiplex PCR. The data hold roughly 100,000 clones, with 60% to 85% observed a single time. This clone was seen more than once but under ten times. What it binds is not known. The germline gives CDR1 SGHVS, CDR2 FQNEAQ. Trimming cost V 4 bases and J 0 bases; bases outside gene matches: 8. The CDR3 consists of 17 residues. Source material: PBMCs. The source is a man aged 50-59 years in good health and CMV-seropositive. The gene calls are TRBV7-8 and TRBJ2-2, with TRBD2 identical over 7 bases. The CDR3 bases are TGTGCCAGCAGCTCCCGAGTAGCGGGTGCGAACACCGGGGAGCTGTTTTTT. Translation gives CASSSRVAGANTGELFF.